Following are 8 T cell receptor beta chains from one sample sequenced in a study of T cell changes during pregnancy in multiple sclerosis. Generated by immunoSEQ multiplex PCR, the TCRdb table keeps only in-frame clones and is missing some. The data show around 48,000 clones, 88% seen once. The sequenced sample was CD4+ T cells from peripheral blood mononuclear cells, obtained in the second trimester of pregnancy. The receptors shown here come from a female donor with multiple sclerosis, enrolled in a pregnancy study.

The V and J genes are TRBV27 and TRBJ2-3; 7 nucleotides align to TRBD1. The J segment lost 1 base and the V segment lost 3 bases, leaving 13 bases of the junction unmatched. The CDR3 spans 18 residues. CDR1 MNHEY and CDR2 SMNVEV come from the germline V gene (reference sequence). CDR3 residues: CASSFRRTGSKRTDTQYF. The CDR3 DNA reads as TGTGCCAGCAGTTTCCGTCGGACAGGTTCAAAGCGCACAGATACGCAGTATTTT.

The chain recombines TRBV7-2 with TRBJ2-7, with D possibly TRBD2 on 6 matching bases. The CDR3 runs 16 residues. V lost 7 bases to trimming and J lost 0 bases, with 19 bases between them. CDR1 is SGHTA, CDR2 FQGNSA, per germline. CDR3 residues: CASTGRGTLSSYEQYF. The CDR3 DNA reads TGTGCCAGCACCGGACGGGGGACTCTCAGCTCCTACGAGCAGTACTTC.

The chain couples TRBV9 to TRBJ2-3; no firm D call. Trimming shortened V by 6 bases and J by 1 base, and 12 bases separated the two germline ends. This CDR3 has 14 residues. The V gene's germline CDR1 is SGDLS and CDR2 YYNGEE. This CDR3 reads CASMQSEGTDTQYF. As DNA, the CDR3 is TGTGCCAGCATGCAGAGCGAGGGCACAGATACGCAGTATTTT.

The chain is built from TRBV11-2 and TRBJ1-1, with 8 bases that match TRBD1. Germline V gene lookup returns CDR1 SGHAT and CDR2 FQNNGV. The CDR3 sequence is 14 residues long. Germline trimming cut 5 bases from V and 1 base from J; bases unmatched to any gene: 3. The CDR3 nucleotides read TGTGCCAGCAGCCAGGGGGCGGGGAACACTGAAGCTTTCTTT. Protein: CASSQGAGNTEAFF.

The chain carries TRBV4-3 and TRBJ2-7; D is unresolved. CDR1 is LGHNA, CDR2 YSLEER, per germline. V was trimmed by 0 bases and J by 3 bases, leaving 6 bases between them. The CDR3 is made up of 13 amino acids. The CDR3 bases are TGCGCCAGCAGCCAAGATCTGCGCTACGAGCAGTACTTC. Translation gives CASSQDLRYEQYF.

This clone appeared once. The gene calls are TRBV25-1 and TRBJ1-1; D is possibly TRBD1 (5 bases). The CDR3 is 13 amino acids. CDR1 is MGHDK and CDR2 is SYGVNS in the germline V gene. Trimming pared 8 bases from V and 5 bases from J, leaving 15 bases between. Here the CDR3 reads CASLDNHGTEAFF. Written as DNA, the CDR3 is TGTGCCAGCCTGGACAACCATGGGACTGAAGCTTTCTTT. Variable domain in full (rest from reference TRBV25-1 and TRBJ1-1): EADIYQTPRYLVIGTGKKITLECSQTMGHDKMYWYQQDPGMELHLIHYSYGVNSTEKGDLSSESTVSRIRTEHFPLTLESARPSHTSQYLCASLDNHGTEAFFGQGTRLTVV.

Only one count was recorded for this clone. V is TRBV5-4 and J is TRBJ1-1, with TRBD1 as a possible D gene (5 bases). Germline V CDR1 and CDR2: SGHNT, YYREEE (reference sequence). The V and J ends lost 0 bases and 5 bases respectively, with 11 bases between them. The CDR3 has 14 amino acids. As DNA, the CDR3 is TGTGCCAGCAGCTTGGGCAGGGCATGGACTGAAGCTTTCTTT. Its translation is CASSLGRAWTEAFF.

V gene TRBV5-4 combines with J gene TRBJ2-3, with D uncertain. Germline V lookup: CDR1 SGHNT, CDR2 YYREEE (reference sequence). The CDR3 runs 13 residues. Trimming removed 4 bases from V and 6 bases from J, with 12 bases in between. For the CDR3, the DNA is TGTGCCAGCAGCCTAAACCTCAGGGATACGCAGTATTTT. Translating gives CASSLNLRDTQYF. The whole variable domain, filled in from reference TRBV5-4 and TRBJ2-3, reads ETGVTQSPTHLIKTRGQQVTLRCSSQSGHNTVSWYQQALGQGPQFIFQYYREEENGRGNFPPRFSGLQFPNYSSELNVNALELDDSALYLCASSLNLRDTQYFGPGTRLTVL.